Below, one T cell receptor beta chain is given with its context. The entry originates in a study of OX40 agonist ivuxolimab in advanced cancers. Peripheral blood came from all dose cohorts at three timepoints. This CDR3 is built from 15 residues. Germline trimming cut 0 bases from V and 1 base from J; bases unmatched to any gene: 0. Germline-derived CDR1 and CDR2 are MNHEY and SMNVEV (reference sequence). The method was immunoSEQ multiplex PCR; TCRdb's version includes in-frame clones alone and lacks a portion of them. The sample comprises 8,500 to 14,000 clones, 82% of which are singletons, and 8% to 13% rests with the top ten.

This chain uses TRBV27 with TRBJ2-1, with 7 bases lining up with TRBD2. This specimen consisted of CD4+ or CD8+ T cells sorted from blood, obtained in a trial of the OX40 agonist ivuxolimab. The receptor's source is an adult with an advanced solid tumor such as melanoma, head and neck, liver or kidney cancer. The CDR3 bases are TGTGCCAGCAGTTTATCGGGGGGGTCCTACAATGAGCAGTTCTTC. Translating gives CASSLSGGSYNEQFF.